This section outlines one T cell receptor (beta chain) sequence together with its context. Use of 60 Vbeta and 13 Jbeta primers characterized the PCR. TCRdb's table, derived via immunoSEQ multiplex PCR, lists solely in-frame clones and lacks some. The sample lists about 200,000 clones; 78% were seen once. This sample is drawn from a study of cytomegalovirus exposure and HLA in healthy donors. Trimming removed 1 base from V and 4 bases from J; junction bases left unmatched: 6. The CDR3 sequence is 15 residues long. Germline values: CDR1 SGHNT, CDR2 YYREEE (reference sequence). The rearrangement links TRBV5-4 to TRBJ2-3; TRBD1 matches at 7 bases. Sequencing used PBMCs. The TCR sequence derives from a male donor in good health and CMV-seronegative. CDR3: CASSLRGPGADTQYF. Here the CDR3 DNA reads TGTGCCAGCAGCTTGAGGGGGCCAGGCGCAGATACGCAGTATTTT.